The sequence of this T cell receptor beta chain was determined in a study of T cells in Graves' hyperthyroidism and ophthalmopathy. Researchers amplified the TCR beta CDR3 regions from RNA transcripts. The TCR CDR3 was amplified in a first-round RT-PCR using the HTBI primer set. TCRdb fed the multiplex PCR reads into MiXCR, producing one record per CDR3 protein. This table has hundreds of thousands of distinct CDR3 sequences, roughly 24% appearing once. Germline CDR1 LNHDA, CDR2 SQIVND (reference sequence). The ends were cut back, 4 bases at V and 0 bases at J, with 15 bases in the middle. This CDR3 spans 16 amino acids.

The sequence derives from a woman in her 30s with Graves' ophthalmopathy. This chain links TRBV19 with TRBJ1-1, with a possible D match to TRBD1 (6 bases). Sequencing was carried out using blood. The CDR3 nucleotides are TGTGCCAGTAGTAGAGGGACAACTGTATTGAACACTGAAGCTTTCTTT. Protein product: CASSRGTTVLNTEAFF.